These 30 T cell receptor beta chains share one sample of origin, sequenced in a study of response to subunit inactivated influenza vaccine. Using its own MiXCR run on the RT-PCR reads, TCRdb lists one record per CDR3 protein. Seen here are hundreds of thousands of distinct CDR3 sequences, less than 20% observed once, and the top ten hold approximately 11%. The specimen comprised PBMCs from blood, sampled roughly 5 days after vaccination. Receptors were obtained from a man aged 50-60 years who received an inactivated influenza vaccine.

The V call is TRBV5-6, the J call TRBJ2-5; no clear D. The CDR3 length is 14 residues. V was shortened by 0 bases and J by 5 bases, with 11 bases between the two germline ends. Germline V lookup: CDR1 SGHDT, CDR2 YYEEEE. For the CDR3, the DNA is TGTGCCAGCAGCTTGGTAGGGCCGGCGGAGACCCAGTACTTC. Translating gives CASSLVGPAETQYF.

This rearrangement joins TRBV20-1 to TRBJ1-6; D gene unclear. CDR1 is DFQATT and CDR2 is SNEGSKA in the germline V gene (reference sequence). V was trimmed by 2 bases and J by 8 bases, leaving 16 bases between them. This CDR3 region has 15 residues. Here the CDR3 reads CSARPTVRSDSPLHF. In nucleotides, the CDR3 is TGCAGTGCTAGACCAACGGTGAGAAGCGATTCACCCCTCCACTTT.

This clonotype was seen a handful of times. V and J are TRBV6-2 or TRBV6-3 and TRBJ2-4, with D perhaps matching TRBD2 (6 bases). From germline, CDR1 is MNHEY and CDR2 SVGEGT. The CDR3 is made up of 17 amino acids. V was cut by 2 bases and J by 0 bases, with 14 bases left in between. CDR3 loop: CASSYPGLELAKNIQYF. CDR3 in DNA: TGTGCCAGCAGTTACCCGGGACTGGAACTAGCCAAAAACATTCAGTACTTC.

This clonotype was detected a few times. The chain joins TRBV15 to TRBJ2-2; possible D gene TRBD1, 6 bases. Trimming cost V 0 bases and J 5 bases, with 13 bases left between them. In germline, CDR1 is LNHNV, CDR2 YYDKDF (reference sequence). There are 16 residues in the CDR3. The CDR3 nucleotides read TGTGCCACCAGCAGAGAGGCAGGGGCGAGAACCGGGGAGCTGTTTTTT. Its translation: CATSREAGARTGELFF.

The chain recombines TRBV7-2 with TRBJ2-1; D is perhaps TRBD2 (6 bases). CDR3 size: 15 residues. Germline CDR1 SGHTA, CDR2 FQGNSA. The ends were cut back, 5 bases at V and 4 bases at J, with 15 bases in the middle. This CDR3 is CASSPRLGGYNEQFF. DNA for the CDR3: TGTGCCAGCAGCCCTCGACTAGGAGGGTACAATGAGCAGTTCTTC. Drawing the rest from reference TRBV7-2 and TRBJ2-1, the complete variable domain is GAGVSQSPSNKVTEKGKDVELRCDPISGHTALYWYRQSLGQGLEFLIYFQGNSAPDKSGLPSDRFSAERTGGSVSTLTIQRTQQEDSAVYLCASSPRLGGYNEQFFGPGTRLTVL.

This chain joins TRBV20-1 and TRBJ2-1, with a weak D call TRBD2 (6 bases). The CDR3 runs 15 residues. In germline, CDR1 is DFQATT, CDR2 SNEGSKA (reference sequence). Between the trimmed V and J ends, which lost 1 base and 4 bases, there was a span of 14 bases. The DNA of the CDR3 is TGCAGTGCTAGAGCTCTCGGGGGAGCTTACAATGAGCAGTTCTTC. This translates into CSARALGGAYNEQFF.

In this sample, this clonotype turned up a few times. This rearrangement joins TRBV6-1 to TRBJ2-7; tentatively, D is TRBD1 or TRBD2 (5 bases each). Germline V gene lookup returns CDR1 MNHNS and CDR2 SASEGT. The CDR3 loop spans 13 amino acids. Trimming shortened V by 6 bases and J by 1 base, and 10 bases separated the two germline ends. Here the CDR3 reads CASRLGESYEQYF. The CDR3 region has the DNA TGTGCCAGCAGGTTGGGGGAGTCCTACGAGCAGTACTTC.

The J gene is TRBJ1-1, the V gene TRBV4-1; no reliable D call. This CDR3 region has 15 residues. Between the trimmed V and J ends, which lost 4 bases and 2 bases, there was a span of 14 bases. Germline V gives CDR1 MGHRA, CDR2 YSYEKL. The CDR3 DNA follows: TGCGCCAGCAGCCGCTCGGTCGGATTAAACACTGAAGCTTTCTTT. This translates into CASSRSVGLNTEAFF.

This clonotype came up many times. J is TRBJ2-2 and V is TRBV15; D is unclear. Germline V CDR1 and CDR2: LNHNV, YYDKDF (reference sequence). The CDR3 is 15 residues long. V lost 1 base and J 6 bases, leaving 12 bases between the germline ends. Here the CDR3 reads CATSRAATRAGELFF. Here the CDR3 DNA reads TGTGCCACCAGCAGAGCAGCGACCCGTGCCGGGGAGCTGTTTTTT.

The V gene is TRBV7-9, the J gene TRBJ2-4, with D possibly TRBD1 on 6 matching bases. V gave up 5 bases and J gave up 2 bases, with 19 bases separating them. This CDR3 spans 17 amino acids. CDR1 SEHNR and CDR2 FQNEAQ come from the germline V gene (reference sequence). CDR3 residues: CASSLTQGMGTKNIQYF. DNA of the CDR3: TGTGCCAGCAGCCTCACCCAGGGGATGGGAACCAAAAACATTCAGTACTTC. The whole variable domain, filled in from reference TRBV7-9 and TRBJ2-4, reads DTGVSQNPRHKITKRGQNVTFRCDPISEHNRLYWYRQTLGQGPEFLTYFQNEAQLEKSRLLSDRFSAERPKGSFSTLEIQRTEQGDSAMYLCASSLTQGMGTKNIQYFGAGTRLSVL.

This clonotype occurred a few times. The gene calls are TRBV28 and TRBJ2-7, with D hard to call. The CDR3 length is 8 residues. The V and J ends lost 10 bases and 2 bases respectively, with 0 bases between them. Germline V gives CDR1 MDHEN, CDR2 SYDVKM. CDR3 coding DNA: TGTGCCACCTACGAGCAGTACTTC. Encoded protein: CATYEQYF.

The chain combines TRBV12-3 or TRBV12-4 with TRBJ2-7, with 9 bases fitting TRBD2. CDR3 length: 17 residues. The trim removed 5 bases at V and 6 bases at J, leaving 17 bases unmatched. In DNA, the CDR3 is TGTGCCAGCAGTGAAAGCGGGAGGCCCTCCAAAAAAGGCGAGCAGTACTTC. Amino acid sequence: CASSESGRPSKKGEQYF.

The chain carries TRBV20-1 and TRBJ1-2, with D perhaps TRBD1 (5 bases). The CDR3 sequence is 14 residues long. The germline CDR1 and CDR2 sequences are DFQATT and SNEGSKA (reference sequence). Trimming stripped 3 bases from V and 4 bases from J, with 15 bases between. CDR3 nucleotides: TGCAGTGCTAGTTATTCAGGGCCTGGCTATGGCTACACCTTC. Translating gives CSASYSGPGYGYTF.

This clonotype has more than one count but fewer than ten. V and J are TRBV5-6 and TRBJ1-5; TRBD1 aligns across 9 bases. CDR3 length equals 13 residues. Germline CDR1 and CDR2: SGHDT and YYEEEE. V was pared by 4 bases and J by 9 bases, with 5 bases of the junction left unmatched. In nucleotides, the CDR3 is TGTGCCAGCAGCAGGGACAGGGCTACGCCCCAGCATTTT. Translated: CASSRDRATPQHF.

For the CDR3, the DNA is TGTGCCAGCAGCTTAGCTACCCTAGCGGTAGGCTCCTACGAGCAGTACTTC. Translation: CASSLATLAVGSYEQYF. V is TRBV7-9 and J is TRBJ2-7; 7 bases match TRBD2. The CDR3 extends over 17 amino acids. Trimming at V came to 0 bases and at J to 0 bases, leaving 8 bases not matched to a gene. Germline V gene data show CDR1 as SEHNR and CDR2 as FQNEAQ (reference sequence). The full variable domain, its missing parts supplied by reference TRBV7-9 and TRBJ2-7, is DTGVSQNPRHKITKRGQNVTFRCDPISEHNRLYWYRQTLGQGPEFLTYFQNEAQLEKSRLLSDRFSAERPKGSFSTLEIQRTEQGDSAMYLCASSLATLAVGSYEQYFGPGTRLTVT.

The rearrangement joins TRBV13 to TRBJ2-7, with 7 bases lining up with TRBD2. The V gene end was trimmed by 5 bases and the J gene end by 1 base; junction bases not matched to a gene: 5. Looked up from germline, CDR1 is PRHDT and CDR2 is FYEKMQ (reference sequence). The CDR3 runs 14 residues. The CDR3 nucleotides read TGTGCCAGCAGCCCTTTTAGCGGGTCCTACGAGCAGTACTTC. It encodes CASSPFSGSYEQYF.

The chain couples TRBV6-2 or TRBV6-3 to TRBJ1-4; no clear D gene. The germline V and J ends were trimmed by 5 bases and 5 bases, with 15 bases remaining between them. The CDR3 consists of 15 residues. Germline V gives CDR1 MNHEY, CDR2 SVGEGT. This chain's CDR3 is CASSLRTGRNEKLFF. In DNA form, the CDR3 reads TGTGCCAGCAGTCTTCGGACGGGAAGGAATGAAAAACTGTTTTTT.

The V call is TRBV20-1, the J call TRBJ1-5; D is undetermined. CDR3 length: 16 residues. CDR1 is DFQATT and CDR2 is SNEGSKA in the germline V gene (reference sequence). V lost 0 bases to trimming and J lost 0 bases, with 12 bases between them. The CDR3 spells CSARDPQDSSNQPQHF. The CDR3 DNA sequence: TGCAGTGCTAGAGATCCCCAGGACTCTAGCAATCAGCCCCAGCATTTT.

In this sample, this clonotype turned up a few times. The V call is TRBV9, the J call TRBJ2-1; 9 bases are a match to TRBD1. This CDR3 contains 16 residues. V was pared by 0 bases and J by 4 bases, with 5 bases of the junction left unmatched. The germline CDR1 and CDR2 sequences are SGDLS and YYNGEE. The CDR3 nucleotides read TGTGCCAGCAGCGTAGGCGGGGACAGGGTTTACAATGAGCAGTTCTTC. Encoded protein: CASSVGGDRVYNEQFF.

The gene calls are TRBV20-1 and TRBJ2-3, with TRBD2 identical over 8 bases. The CDR3 length is 13 residues. The V and J ends lost 4 bases and 5 bases, in that order; junction bases with no gene match: 5. Germline lookup yields CDR1 DFQATT and CDR2 SNEGSKA (reference sequence). CDR3 sequence reads: CSATPGLVDTQYF. Written as DNA, the CDR3 is TGCAGTGCTACTCCGGGACTAGTAGATACGCAGTATTTT.

The rearrangement links TRBV3-1 to TRBJ2-7; TRBD1 matches at 9 bases. Germline-derived CDR1 and CDR2 are LGHDT and YNNKEL (reference sequence). The ends lost 3 bases at V and 3 bases at J; junction bases unmatched: 9. The CDR3 sequence is 16 residues long. The CDR3 spells CASSHLPGQGVYEQYF. The CDR3 nucleotides are TGTGCCAGCAGCCATCTTCCGGGACAGGGTGTCTACGAGCAGTACTTC.

V is TRBV20-1 and J is TRBJ2-3, with D perhaps matching TRBD2 (7 bases). Germline CDR1 is DFQATT and CDR2 is SNEGSKA (reference sequence). The CDR3 totals 15 residues. Trimming cost V 6 bases and J 3 bases, with 19 bases left between them. The CDR3, as DNA: TGCAGTGCGATAAGGGGGGGAGGGGGGACAGATACGCAGTATTTT. Translating it yields CSAIRGGGGTDTQYF.

This clonotype has just a few counts. The rearrangement uses TRBV24-1 and TRBJ2-2; D uncertain. This CDR3 comprises 13 residues. The germline CDR1 and CDR2 sequences are KGHDR and SFDVKD. Trimming took off 3 bases at V and 7 bases at J, with 8 bases between the two ends. The CDR3 DNA is TGTGCCACCAGTGATGACATGCGCGGGGAGCTGTTTTTT. Protein sequence: CATSDDMRGELFF.

The chain couples TRBV20-1 to TRBJ2-2, with D perhaps TRBD1 or TRBD2 (6 bases each). Germline CDR1 DFQATT, CDR2 SNEGSKA (reference sequence). CDR3 length: 16 amino acids. Trimming left V 0 bases short and J 2 bases short, with 13 bases between. The CDR3 loop reads CSARDLWGANTGELFF. CDR3 coding DNA: TGCAGTGCTAGAGATCTCTGGGGGGCAAACACCGGGGAGCTGTTTTTT.

This clonotype was counted between two and nine times. The gene calls are TRBV24-1 and TRBJ2-1, with D unclear. Trimming took off 7 bases at V and 5 bases at J, with 5 bases between the two ends. Germline-derived CDR1 and CDR2 are KGHDR and SFDVKD. This CDR3 comprises 11 residues. CDR3 loop: CATRRNNEQFF. CDR3 nucleotides: TGTGCCACCAGGAGAAACAATGAGCAGTTCTTC.

V usage is TRBV9 and J usage is TRBJ1-3; unclear D gene. The germline gives CDR1 SGDLS, CDR2 YYNGEE. V dropped 0 bases and J dropped 3 bases, with 13 bases sitting between them. This CDR3 has 16 residues. CDR3 sequence (DNA): TGTGCCAGCAGCGTAGGTTACCCTCTACGTGGAAACACCATATATTTT. It yields the protein CASSVGYPLRGNTIYF.

The chain joins TRBV20-1 to TRBJ1-5; maybe TRBD1 (5 bases). V was trimmed by 1 base and J by 2 bases, leaving 9 bases between them. The CDR3 is 14 amino acids. The germline gives CDR1 DFQATT, CDR2 SNEGSKA (reference sequence). The CDR3 sequence: CSARAGSRNQPQHF. DNA of the CDR3: TGCAGTGCTAGAGCAGGGTCTCGCAATCAGCCCCAGCATTTT.

This clonotype was seen only a few times. V usage is TRBV7-2 and J usage is TRBJ2-1; weak D call: TRBD1 (5 bases). Germline V gives CDR1 SGHTA, CDR2 FQGNSA. The CDR3 spans 18 residues. Deletions cut 6 bases from V and 0 bases from J, with 21 bases between. The CDR3 loop reads CASRFSKSGQSSYNEQFF. CDR3 nucleotides: TGTGCCAGCAGGTTTAGCAAATCCGGACAAAGCTCCTACAATGAGCAGTTCTTC. Together with reference TRBV7-2 and TRBJ2-1, the CDR3 gives the full variable domain: GAGVSQSPSNKVTEKGKDVELRCDPISGHTALYWYRQSLGQGLEFLIYFQGNSAPDKSGLPSDRFSAERTGGSVSTLTIQRTQQEDSAVYLCASRFSKSGQSSYNEQFFGPGTRLTVL.

This clonotype was seen a few times. The chain joins TRBV9 to TRBJ2-1; the match to TRBD2 covers 9 bases. The germline CDR1 and CDR2 sequences are SGDLS and YYNGEE. Trimming at V came to 0 bases and at J to 6 bases, leaving 7 bases not matched to a gene. The CDR3 covers 16 residues. In DNA, the CDR3 is TGTGCCAGCAGCGTAGGTAATAGCGGGGGCTTCAATGAGCAGTTCTTC. It codes for CASSVGNSGGFNEQFF.

The chain recombines TRBV29-1 with TRBJ2-7; maybe TRBD1 (7 bases). V was clipped by 7 bases and J by 6 bases, with 13 bases between them. CDR1 SQVTM and CDR2 ANQGSEA come from the germline V gene. There are 11 residues in the CDR3. CDR3 sequence reads: CSARQGGEQYF. Here the CDR3 DNA reads TGCAGCGCCAGACAGGGAGGCGAGCAGTACTTC.